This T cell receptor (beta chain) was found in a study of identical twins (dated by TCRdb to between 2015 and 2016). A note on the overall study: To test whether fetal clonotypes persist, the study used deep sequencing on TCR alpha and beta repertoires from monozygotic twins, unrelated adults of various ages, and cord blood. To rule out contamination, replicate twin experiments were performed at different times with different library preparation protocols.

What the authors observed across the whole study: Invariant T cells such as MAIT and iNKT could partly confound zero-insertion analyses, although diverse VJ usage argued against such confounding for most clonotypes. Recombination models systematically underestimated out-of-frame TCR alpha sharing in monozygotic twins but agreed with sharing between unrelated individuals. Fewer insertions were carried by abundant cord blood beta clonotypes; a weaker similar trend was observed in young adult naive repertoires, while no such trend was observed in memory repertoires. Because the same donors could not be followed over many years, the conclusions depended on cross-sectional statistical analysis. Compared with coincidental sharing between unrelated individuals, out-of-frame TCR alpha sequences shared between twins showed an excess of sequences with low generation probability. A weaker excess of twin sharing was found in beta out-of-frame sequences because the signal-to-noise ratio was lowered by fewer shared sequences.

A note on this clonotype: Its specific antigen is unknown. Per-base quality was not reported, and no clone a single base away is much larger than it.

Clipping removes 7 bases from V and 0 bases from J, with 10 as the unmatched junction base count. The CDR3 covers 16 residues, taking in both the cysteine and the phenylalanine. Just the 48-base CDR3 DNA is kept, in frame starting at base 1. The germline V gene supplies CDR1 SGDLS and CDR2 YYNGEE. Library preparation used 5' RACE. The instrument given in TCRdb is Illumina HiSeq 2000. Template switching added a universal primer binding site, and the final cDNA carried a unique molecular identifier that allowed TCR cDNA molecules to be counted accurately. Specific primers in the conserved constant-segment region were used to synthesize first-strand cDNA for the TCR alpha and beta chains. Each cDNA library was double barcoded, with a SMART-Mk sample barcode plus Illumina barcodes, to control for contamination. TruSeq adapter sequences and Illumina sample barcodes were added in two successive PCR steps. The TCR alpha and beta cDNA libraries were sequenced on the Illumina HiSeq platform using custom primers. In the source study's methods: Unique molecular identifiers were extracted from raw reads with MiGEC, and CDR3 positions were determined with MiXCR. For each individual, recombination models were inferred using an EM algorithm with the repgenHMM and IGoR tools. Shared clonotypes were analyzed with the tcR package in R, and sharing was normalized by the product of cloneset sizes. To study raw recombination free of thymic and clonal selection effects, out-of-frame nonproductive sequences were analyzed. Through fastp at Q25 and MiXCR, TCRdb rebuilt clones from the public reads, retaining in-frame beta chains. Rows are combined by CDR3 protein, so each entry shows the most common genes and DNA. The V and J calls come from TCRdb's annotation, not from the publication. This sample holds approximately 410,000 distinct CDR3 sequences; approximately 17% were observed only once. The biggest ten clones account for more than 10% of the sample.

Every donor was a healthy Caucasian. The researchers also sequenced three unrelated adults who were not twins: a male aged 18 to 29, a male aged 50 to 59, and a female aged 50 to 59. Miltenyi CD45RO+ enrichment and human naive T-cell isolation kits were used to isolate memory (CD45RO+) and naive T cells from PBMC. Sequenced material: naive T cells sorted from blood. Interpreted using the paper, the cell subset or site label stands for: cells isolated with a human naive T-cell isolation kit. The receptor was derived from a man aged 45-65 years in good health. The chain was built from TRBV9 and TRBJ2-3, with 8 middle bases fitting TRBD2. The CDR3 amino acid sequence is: CASAESGTRSTDTQYF. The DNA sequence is TGTGCCAGCGCCGAGTCCGGGACTAGAAGCACAGATACGCAGTATTTT.